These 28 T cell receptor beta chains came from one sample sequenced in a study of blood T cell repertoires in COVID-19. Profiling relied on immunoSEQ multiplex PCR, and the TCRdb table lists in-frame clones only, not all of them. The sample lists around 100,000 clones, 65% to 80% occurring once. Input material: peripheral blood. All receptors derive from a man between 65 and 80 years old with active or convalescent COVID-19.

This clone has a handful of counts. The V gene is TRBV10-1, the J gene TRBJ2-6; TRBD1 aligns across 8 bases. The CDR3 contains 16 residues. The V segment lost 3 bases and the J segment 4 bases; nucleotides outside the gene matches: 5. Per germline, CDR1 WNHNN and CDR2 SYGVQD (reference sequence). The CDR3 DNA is TGCGCCAGCAGTGATCGCAGGGGGCTAGGGGCCAACGTCCTGACTTTC. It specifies CASSDRRGLGANVLTF.

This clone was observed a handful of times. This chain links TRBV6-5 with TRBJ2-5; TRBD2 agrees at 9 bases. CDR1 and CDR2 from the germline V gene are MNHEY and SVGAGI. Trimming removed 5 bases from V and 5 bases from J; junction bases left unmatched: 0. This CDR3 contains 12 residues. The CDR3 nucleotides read TGTGCCAGCAGTAGCGGGGGGGAGACCCAGTACTTC. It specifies CASSSGGETQYF.

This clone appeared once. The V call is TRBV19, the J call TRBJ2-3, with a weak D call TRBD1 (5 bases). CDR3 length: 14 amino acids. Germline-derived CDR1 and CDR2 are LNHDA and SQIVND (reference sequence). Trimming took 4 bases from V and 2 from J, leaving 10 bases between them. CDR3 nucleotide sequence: TGTGCCAGTAGTAGGCAGGGTAACACAGATACGCAGTATTTT. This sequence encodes CASSRQGNTDTQYF.

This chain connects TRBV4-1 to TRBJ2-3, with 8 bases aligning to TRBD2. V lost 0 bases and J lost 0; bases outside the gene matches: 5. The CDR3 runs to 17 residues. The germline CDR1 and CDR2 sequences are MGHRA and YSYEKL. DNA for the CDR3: TGCGCCAGCAGCCAAGAACCCCCTAGCGGGAGCACAGATACGCAGTATTTT. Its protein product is CASSQEPPSGSTDTQYF.

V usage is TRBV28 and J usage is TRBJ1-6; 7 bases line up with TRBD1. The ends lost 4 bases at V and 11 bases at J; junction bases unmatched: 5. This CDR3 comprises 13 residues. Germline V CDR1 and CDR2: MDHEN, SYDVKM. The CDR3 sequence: CASSSHRGTPLHF. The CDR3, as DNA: TGTGCCAGCAGTTCCCACAGGGGAACACCCCTCCACTTT.

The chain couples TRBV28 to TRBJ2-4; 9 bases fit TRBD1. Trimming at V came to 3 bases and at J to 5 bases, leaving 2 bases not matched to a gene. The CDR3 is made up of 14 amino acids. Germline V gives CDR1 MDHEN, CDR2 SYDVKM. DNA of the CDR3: TGTGCCAGCAGTTTCACAGGGGGCGAAAACATTCAGTACTTC. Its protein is CASSFTGGENIQYF. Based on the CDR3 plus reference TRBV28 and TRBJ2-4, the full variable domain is DVKVTQSSRYLVKRTGEKVFLECVQDMDHENMFWYRQDPGLGLRLIYFSYDVKMKEKGDIPEGYSVSREKKERFSLILESASTNQTSMYLCASSFTGGENIQYFGAGTRLSVL.

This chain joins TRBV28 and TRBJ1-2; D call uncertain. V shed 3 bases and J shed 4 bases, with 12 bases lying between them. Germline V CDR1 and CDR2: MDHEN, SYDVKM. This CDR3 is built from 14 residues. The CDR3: CASSFRTGVYGYTF. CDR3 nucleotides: TGTGCCAGCAGTTTTCGTACGGGAGTCTATGGCTACACCTTC.

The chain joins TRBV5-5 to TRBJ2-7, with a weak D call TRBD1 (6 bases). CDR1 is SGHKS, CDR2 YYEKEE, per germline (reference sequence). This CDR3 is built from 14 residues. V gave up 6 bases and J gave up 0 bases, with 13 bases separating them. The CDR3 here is CASTSLGASYEQYF. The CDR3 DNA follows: TGTGCCAGCACCTCATTGGGGGCCTCCTACGAGCAGTACTTC.

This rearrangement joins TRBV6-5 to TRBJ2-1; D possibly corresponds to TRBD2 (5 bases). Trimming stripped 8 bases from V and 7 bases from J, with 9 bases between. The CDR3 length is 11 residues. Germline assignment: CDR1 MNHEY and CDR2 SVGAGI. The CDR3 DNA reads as TGTGCCAGCGAGGAGGTGAATGAGCAGTTCTTC. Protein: CASEEVNEQFF.

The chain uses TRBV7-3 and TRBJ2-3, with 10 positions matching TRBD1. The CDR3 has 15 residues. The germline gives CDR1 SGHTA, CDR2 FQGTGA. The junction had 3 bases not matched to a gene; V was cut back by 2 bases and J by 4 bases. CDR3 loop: CASSLLGQGSDTQYF. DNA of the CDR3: TGTGCCAGCAGCTTATTGGGACAGGGGTCAGATACGCAGTATTTT.

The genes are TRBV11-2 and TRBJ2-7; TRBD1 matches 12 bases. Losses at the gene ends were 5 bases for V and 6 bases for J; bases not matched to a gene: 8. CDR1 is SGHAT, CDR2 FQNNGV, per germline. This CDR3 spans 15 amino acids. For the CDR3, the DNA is TGTGCCAGCAGCGTATACGGGACAGGGGGCGGCGAGCAGTACTTC. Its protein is CASSVYGTGGGEQYF.

The chain's CDR3 is CASSIKPGNNSPLHF. Here the CDR3 DNA reads TGTGCCAGTAGTATCAAGCCGGGAAATAATTCACCCCTCCACTTT. The rearrangement joins TRBV19 to TRBJ1-6, with unresolved D. V shed 3 bases and J shed 5 bases, with 11 bases lying between them. The CDR3 has 15 residues. The V gene's germline CDR1 is LNHDA and CDR2 SQIVND (reference sequence).

The CDR3, as DNA: TGTGCCAGCAGCTCCAGGGGGCTAGGTTCACCCCTCCACTTT. Translated, it gives CASSSRGLGSPLHF. The chain carries TRBV27 and TRBJ1-6, with 8 nucleotides matching TRBD1. V shed 6 bases and J 9 bases; nucleotides not matched to a gene: 7. The V gene's germline CDR1 is MNHEY and CDR2 SMNVEV (reference sequence). The CDR3 consists of 14 residues.

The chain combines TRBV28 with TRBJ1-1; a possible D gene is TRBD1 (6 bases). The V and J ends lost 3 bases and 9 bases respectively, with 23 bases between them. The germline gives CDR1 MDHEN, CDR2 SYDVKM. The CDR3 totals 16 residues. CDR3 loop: CASSFRNRGTFQKAFF. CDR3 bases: TGTGCCAGCAGTTTTAGGAATAGGGGGACCTTTCAAAAAGCTTTCTTT. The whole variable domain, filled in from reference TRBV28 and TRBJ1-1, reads DVKVTQSSRYLVKRTGEKVFLECVQDMDHENMFWYRQDPGLGLRLIYFSYDVKMKEKGDIPEGYSVSREKKERFSLILESASTNQTSMYLCASSFRNRGTFQKAFFGQGTRLTVV.

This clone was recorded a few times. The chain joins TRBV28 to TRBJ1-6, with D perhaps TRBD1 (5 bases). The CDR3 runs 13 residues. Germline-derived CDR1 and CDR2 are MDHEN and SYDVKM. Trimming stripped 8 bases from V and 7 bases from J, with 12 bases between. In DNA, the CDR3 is TGTGCCAGCGCGGGGGGGGGAAATTCACCCCTCCACTTT. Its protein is CASAGGGNSPLHF.

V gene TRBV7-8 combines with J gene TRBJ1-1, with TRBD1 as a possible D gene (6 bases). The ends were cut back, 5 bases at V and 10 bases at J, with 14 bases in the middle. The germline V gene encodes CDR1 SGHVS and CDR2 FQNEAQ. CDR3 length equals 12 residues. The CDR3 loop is CASSLQQGTAFF. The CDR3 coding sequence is TGTGCCAGCAGCCTCCAACAGGGAACAGCTTTCTTT.

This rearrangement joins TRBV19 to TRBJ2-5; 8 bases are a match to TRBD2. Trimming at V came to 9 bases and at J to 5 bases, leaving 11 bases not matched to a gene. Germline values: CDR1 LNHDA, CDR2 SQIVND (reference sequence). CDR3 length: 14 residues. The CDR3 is CASRPGGARETQYF. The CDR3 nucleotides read TGTGCCAGCCGGCCGGGGGGGGCCAGGGAGACCCAGTACTTC.

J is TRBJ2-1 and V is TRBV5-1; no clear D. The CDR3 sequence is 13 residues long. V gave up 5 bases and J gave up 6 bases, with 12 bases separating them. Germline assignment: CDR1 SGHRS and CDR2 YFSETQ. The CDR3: CASRQTSSNEQFF. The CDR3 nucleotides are TGCGCCAGCAGACAGACCTCTTCCAATGAGCAGTTCTTC.

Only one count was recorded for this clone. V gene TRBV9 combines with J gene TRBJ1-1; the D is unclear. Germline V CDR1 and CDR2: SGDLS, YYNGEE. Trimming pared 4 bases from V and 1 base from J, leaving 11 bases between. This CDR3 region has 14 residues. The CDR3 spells CASSTGWKNTEAFF. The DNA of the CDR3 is TGTGCCAGCAGCACGGGGTGGAAGAACACTGAAGCTTTCTTT.

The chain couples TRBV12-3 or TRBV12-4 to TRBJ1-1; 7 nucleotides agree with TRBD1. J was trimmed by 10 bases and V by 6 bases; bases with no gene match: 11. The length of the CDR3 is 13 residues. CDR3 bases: TGTGCCAGCAGCCTGGACAGGACTTTGGGAGCTTTCTTT. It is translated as CASSLDRTLGAFF.

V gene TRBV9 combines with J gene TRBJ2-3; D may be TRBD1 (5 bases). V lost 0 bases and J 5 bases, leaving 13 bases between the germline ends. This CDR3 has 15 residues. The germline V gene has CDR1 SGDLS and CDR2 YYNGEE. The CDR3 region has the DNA TGTGCCAGCAGCGTAGTAGGCAGGGCTCAAGATACGCAGTATTTT. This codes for CASSVVGRAQDTQYF.

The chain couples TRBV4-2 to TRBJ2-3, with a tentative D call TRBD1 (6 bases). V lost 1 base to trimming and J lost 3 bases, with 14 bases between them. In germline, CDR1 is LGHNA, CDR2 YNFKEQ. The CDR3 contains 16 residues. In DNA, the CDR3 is TGTGCCAGCAGCCAAGTCTCAGGGGAAGGGACAGATACGCAGTATTTT. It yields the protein CASSQVSGEGTDTQYF.

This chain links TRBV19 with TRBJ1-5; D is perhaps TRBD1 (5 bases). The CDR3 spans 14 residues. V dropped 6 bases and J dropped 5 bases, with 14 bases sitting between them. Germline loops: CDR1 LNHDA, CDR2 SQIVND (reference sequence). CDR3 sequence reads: CASRRREGYQPQHF. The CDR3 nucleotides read TGTGCCAGTAGACGCCGGGAGGGGTATCAGCCCCAGCATTTT.

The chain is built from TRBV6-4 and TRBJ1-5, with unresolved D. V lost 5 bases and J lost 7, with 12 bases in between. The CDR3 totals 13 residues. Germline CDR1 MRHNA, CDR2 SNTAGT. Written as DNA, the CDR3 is TGTGCCAGCAGTCCCGGGCCGGGGCAGCCCCAGCATTTT. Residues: CASSPGPGQPQHF.

This chain's CDR3 is CASSPLDTFAYGYTF. CDR3 nucleotide sequence: TGTGCCAGCAGTCCCCTTGACACTTTCGCCTATGGCTACACCTTC. The chain joins TRBV28 to TRBJ1-2; D unresolved. Germline lookup yields CDR1 MDHEN and CDR2 SYDVKM. The CDR3 runs to 15 residues. Trimming shortened V by 5 bases and J by 4 bases, and 17 bases separated the two germline ends.

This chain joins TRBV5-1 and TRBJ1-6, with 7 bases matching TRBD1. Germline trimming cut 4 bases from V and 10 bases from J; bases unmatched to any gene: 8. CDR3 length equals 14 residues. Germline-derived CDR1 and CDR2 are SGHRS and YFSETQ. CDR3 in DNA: TGCGCCAGCAGCCTCGGGACAGTAAAATCACCCCTCCACTTT. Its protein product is CASSLGTVKSPLHF.

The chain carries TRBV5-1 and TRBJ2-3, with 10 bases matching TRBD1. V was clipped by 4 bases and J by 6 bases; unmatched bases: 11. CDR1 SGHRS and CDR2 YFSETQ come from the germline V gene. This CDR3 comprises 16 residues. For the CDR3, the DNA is TGCGCCAGCAGCCGACAGGGGGCCCGGTTAGGGGATACGCAGTATTTT. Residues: CASSRQGARLGDTQYF.

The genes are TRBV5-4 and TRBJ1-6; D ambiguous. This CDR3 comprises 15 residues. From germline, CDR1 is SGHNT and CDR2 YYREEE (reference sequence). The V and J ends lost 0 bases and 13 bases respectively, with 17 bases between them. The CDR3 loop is CASSLEVPTRSPLHF. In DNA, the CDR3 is TGTGCCAGCAGCTTGGAGGTCCCCACGCGGTCGCCCCTCCACTTT. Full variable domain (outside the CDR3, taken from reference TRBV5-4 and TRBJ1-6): ETGVTQSPTHLIKTRGQQVTLRCSSQSGHNTVSWYQQALGQGPQFIFQYYREEENGRGNFPPRFSGLQFPNYSSELNVNALELDDSALYLCASSLEVPTRSPLHFGNGTRLTVT.